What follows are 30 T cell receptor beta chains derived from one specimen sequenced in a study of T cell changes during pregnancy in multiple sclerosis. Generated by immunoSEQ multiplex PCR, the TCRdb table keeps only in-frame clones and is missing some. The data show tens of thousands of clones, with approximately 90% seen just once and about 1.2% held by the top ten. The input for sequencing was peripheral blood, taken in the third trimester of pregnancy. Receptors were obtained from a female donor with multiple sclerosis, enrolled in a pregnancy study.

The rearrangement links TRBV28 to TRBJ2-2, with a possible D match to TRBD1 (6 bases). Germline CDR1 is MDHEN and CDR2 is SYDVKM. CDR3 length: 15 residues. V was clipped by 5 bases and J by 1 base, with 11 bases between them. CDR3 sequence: CASSAGAKNTGELFF. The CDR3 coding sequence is TGTGCCAGCAGTGCAGGGGCGAAGAACACCGGGGAGCTGTTTTTT.

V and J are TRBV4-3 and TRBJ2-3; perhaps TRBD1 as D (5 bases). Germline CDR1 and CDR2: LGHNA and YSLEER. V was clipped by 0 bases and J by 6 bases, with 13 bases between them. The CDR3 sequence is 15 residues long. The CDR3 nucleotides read TGCGCCAGCAGCCAAGAGGCAGGGAAGAGCGATACGCAGTATTTT. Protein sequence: CASSQEAGKSDTQYF.

The CDR3 sequence: CASSDNGQANYGYTF. The CDR3 nucleotides are TGTGCCAGCAGCGATAACGGACAGGCTAACTATGGCTACACCTTC. The rearrangement links TRBV2 to TRBJ1-2, with TRBD1 matching over 7 bases. Germline V lookup: CDR1 SNHLY, CDR2 FYNNEI. The CDR3 has 15 amino acids. V gave up 6 bases and J gave up 0 bases; unmatched junction bases: 7. Variable domain in full (rest from reference TRBV2 and TRBJ1-2): EPEVTQTPSHQVTQMGQEVILRCVPISNHLYFYWYRQILGQKVEFLVSFYNNEISEKSEIFDDQFSVERPDGSNFTLKIRSTKLEDSAMYFCASSDNGQANYGYTFGSGTRLTVV.

The CDR3 here is CAISAKERGTDTQYF. DNA for the CDR3: TGTGCCATCAGTGCAAAGGAGAGGGGCACAGATACGCAGTATTTT. The chain uses TRBV10-3 and TRBJ2-3; a possible D gene is TRBD2 (5 bases). Germline V gene data show CDR1 as ENHRY and CDR2 as SYGVKD. The CDR3 runs to 15 residues. V was trimmed by 4 bases and J by 1 base, leaving 12 bases between them.

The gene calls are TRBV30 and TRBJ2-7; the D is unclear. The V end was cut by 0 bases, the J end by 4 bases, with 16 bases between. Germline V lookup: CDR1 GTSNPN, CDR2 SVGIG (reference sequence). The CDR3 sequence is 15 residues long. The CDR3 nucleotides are TGTGCCTGGAGTGTACGTAACTACTTGACTTACGAGCAGTACTTC. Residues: CAWSVRNYLTYEQYF.

The CDR3 DNA is TGTGCCAGCAGCGCAGCGGGGGTCCAGTACTTC. This codes for CASSAAGVQYF. The V call is TRBV9, the J call TRBJ2-5; TRBD2 aligns across 8 bases. Losses at the gene ends were 3 bases for V and 10 bases for J; bases not matched to a gene: 2. CDR1 is SGDLS, CDR2 YYNGEE, per germline. This CDR3 contains 11 residues.

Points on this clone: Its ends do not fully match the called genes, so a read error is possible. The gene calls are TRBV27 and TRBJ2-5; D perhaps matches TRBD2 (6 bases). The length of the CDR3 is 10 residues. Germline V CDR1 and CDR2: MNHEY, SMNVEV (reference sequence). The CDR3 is CASSCRDCHF. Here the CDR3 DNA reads TGTGCCAGCAGCTGCCGGGACTGCCACTTC.

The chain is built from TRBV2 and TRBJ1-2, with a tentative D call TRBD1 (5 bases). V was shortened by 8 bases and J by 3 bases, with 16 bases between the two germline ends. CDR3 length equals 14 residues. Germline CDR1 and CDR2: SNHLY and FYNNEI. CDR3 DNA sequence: TGTGCCAGCTCGGAAGGGGCATTACACTATGGCTACACCTTC. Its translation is CASSEGALHYGYTF.

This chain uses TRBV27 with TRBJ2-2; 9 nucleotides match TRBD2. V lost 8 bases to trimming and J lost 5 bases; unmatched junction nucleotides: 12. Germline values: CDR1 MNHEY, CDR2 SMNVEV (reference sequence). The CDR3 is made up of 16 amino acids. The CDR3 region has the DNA TGTGCCAGCTCGAAAGGTGCGGGAGGGCGTACCGGGGAGCTGTTTTTT. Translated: CASSKGAGGRTGELFF.

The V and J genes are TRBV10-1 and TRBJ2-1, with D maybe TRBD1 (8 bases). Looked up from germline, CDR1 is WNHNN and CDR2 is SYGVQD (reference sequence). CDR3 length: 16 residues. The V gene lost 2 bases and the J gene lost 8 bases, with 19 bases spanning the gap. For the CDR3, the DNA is TGCGCCAGCAGTGAGCCCGGACAGGGAGGGCTTCATGAGCAGTTCTTC. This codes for CASSEPGQGGLHEQFF.

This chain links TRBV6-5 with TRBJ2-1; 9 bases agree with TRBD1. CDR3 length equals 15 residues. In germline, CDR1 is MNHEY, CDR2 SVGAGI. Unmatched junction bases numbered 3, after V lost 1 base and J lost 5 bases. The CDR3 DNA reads TGTGCCAGCAGTTACTTAACAGGGGGCCACAATGAGCAGTTCTTC. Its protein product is CASSYLTGGHNEQFF.

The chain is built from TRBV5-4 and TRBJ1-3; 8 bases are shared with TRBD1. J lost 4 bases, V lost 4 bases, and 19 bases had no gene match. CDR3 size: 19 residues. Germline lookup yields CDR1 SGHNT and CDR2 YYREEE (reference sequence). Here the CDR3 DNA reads TGTGCCAGCAGCCTTCTCTCGACAGGGGTTTTCACGTCCGGAAACACCATATATTTT. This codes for CASSLLSTGVFTSGNTIYF.

CDR3: CASSLYQTSGDYNEQFF. In DNA form, the CDR3 reads TGTGCCAGTAGTCTCTACCAGACTAGCGGGGACTACAATGAGCAGTTCTTC. V usage is TRBV19 and J usage is TRBJ2-1, with TRBD2 matching 11 bases. Germline V lookup: CDR1 LNHDA, CDR2 SQIVND (reference sequence). Germline trimming cut 5 bases from V and 3 bases from J; bases unmatched to any gene: 9. The CDR3 sequence is 17 residues long. The entire variable domain, with the rest obtained from reference TRBV19 and TRBJ2-1, is as follows: DGGITQSPKYLFRKEGQNVTLSCEQNLNHDAMYWYRQDPGQGLRLIYYSQIVNDFQKGDIAEGYSVSREKKESFPLTVTSAQKNPTAFYLCASSLYQTSGDYNEQFFGPGTRLTVL.

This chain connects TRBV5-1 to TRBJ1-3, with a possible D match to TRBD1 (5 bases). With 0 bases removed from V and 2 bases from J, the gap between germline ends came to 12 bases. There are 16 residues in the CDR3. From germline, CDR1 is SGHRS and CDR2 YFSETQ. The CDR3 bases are TGCGCCAGCAGCTTGGCCGGGCAGGGAACTGGAAACACCATATATTTT. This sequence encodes CASSLAGQGTGNTIYF.

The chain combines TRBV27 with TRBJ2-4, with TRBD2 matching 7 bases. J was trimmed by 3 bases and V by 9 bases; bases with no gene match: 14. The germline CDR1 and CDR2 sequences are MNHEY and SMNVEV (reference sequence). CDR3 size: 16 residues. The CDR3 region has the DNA TGTGCCAGAAGAGAATGGCGGGAGATTGACAAAAACATTCAGTACTTC. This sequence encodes CARREWREIDKNIQYF.

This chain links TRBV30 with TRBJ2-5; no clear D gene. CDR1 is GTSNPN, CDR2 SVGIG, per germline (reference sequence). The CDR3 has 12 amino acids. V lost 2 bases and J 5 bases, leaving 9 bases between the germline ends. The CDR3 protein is CAWSMGRETQYF. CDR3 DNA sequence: TGTGCCTGGAGTATGGGCCGGGAGACCCAGTACTTC.

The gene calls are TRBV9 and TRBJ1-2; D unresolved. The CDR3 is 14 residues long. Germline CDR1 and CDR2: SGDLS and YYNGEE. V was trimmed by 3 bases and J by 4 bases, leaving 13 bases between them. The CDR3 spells CASSAGNSFYGYTF. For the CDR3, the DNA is TGTGCCAGCAGCGCCGGGAACTCCTTCTATGGCTACACCTTC. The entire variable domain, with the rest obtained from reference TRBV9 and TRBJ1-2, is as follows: DSGVTQTPKHLITATGQRVTLRCSPRSGDLSVYWYQQSLDQGLQFLIQYYNGEERAKGNILERFSAQQFPDLHSELNLSSLELGDSALYFCASSAGNSFYGYTFGSGTRLTVV.

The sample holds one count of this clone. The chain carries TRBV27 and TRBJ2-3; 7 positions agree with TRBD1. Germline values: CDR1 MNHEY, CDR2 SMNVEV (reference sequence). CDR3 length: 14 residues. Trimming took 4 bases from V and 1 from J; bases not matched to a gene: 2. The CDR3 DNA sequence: TGTGCCAGCAGTTGGGACAGCCGCACAGATACGCAGTATTTT. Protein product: CASSWDSRTDTQYF.

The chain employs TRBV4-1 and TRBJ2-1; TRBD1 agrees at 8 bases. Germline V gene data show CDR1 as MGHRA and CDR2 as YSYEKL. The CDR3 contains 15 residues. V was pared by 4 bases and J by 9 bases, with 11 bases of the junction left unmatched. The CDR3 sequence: CASSLNRDRHPEQFF. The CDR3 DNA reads TGCGCCAGCAGCCTTAACCGGGACAGGCATCCTGAGCAGTTCTTC.

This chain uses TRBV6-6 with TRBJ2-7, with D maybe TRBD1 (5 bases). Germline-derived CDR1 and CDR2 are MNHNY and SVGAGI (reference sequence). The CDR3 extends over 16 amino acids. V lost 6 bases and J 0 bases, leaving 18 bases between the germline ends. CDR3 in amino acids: CASSAMTASSSYEQYF. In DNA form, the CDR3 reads TGTGCCAGCAGCGCGATGACAGCCTCGAGCTCCTACGAGCAGTACTTC.

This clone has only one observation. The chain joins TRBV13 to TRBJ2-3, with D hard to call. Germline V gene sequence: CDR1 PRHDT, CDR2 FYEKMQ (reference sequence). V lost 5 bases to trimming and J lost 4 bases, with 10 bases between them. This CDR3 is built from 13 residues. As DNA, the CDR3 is TGTGCCAGCAGCCCGAAACGGTCAGATACGCAGTATTTT. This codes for CASSPKRSDTQYF.

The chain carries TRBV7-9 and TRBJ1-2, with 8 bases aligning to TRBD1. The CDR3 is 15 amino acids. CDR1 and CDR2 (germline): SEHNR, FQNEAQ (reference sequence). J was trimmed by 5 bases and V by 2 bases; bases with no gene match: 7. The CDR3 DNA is TGTGCCAGCAGCTTACAAACAGGGGGAGGATATGGCTACACCTTC. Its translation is CASSLQTGGGYGYTF.

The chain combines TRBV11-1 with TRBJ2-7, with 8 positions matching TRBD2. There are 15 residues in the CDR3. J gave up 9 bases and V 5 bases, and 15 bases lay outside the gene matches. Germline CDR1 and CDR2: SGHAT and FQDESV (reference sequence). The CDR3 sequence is CASSDSGTSMRVQYF. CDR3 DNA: TGTGCCAGCAGCGACTCCGGGACTAGTATGAGGGTGCAGTACTTC.

CDR3 sequence (DNA): TGTGCCAGCAGTGAAGCGCTGAGAGGGAGCGGCTACACCTTC. Its protein is CASSEALRGSGYTF. This chain joins TRBV2 and TRBJ1-2; no reliable D call. Trimming pared 0 bases from V and 8 bases from J, leaving 13 bases between. In germline, CDR1 is SNHLY, CDR2 FYNNEI. This CDR3 region has 14 residues.

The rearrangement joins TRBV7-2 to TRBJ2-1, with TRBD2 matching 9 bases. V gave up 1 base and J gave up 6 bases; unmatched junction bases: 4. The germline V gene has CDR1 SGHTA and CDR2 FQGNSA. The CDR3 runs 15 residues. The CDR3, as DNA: TGTGCCAGCAGCTTAGTAGCGGGAGAGTTCAATGAGCAGTTCTTC. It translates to CASSLVAGEFNEQFF.

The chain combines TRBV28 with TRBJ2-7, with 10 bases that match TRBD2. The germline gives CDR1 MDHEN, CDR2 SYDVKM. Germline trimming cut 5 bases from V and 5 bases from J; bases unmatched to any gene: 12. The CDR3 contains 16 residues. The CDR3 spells CASSTPSSGREDEQYF. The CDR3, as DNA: TGTGCCAGCAGTACTCCCTCCAGCGGGAGGGAGGACGAGCAGTACTTC.

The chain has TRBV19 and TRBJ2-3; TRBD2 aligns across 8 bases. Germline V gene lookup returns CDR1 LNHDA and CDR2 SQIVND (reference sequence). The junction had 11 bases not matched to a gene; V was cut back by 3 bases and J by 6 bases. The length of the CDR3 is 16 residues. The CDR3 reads CASSMTSALPQDTQYF. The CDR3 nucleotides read TGTGCCAGTAGTATGACTAGCGCTCTCCCACAGGATACGCAGTATTTT.

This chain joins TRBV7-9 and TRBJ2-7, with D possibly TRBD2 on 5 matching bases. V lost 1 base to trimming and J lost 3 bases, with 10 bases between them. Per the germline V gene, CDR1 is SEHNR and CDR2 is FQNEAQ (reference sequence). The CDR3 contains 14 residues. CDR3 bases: TGTGCCAGCAGCTTAGACGGGGTAGGCTACGAGCAGTACTTC. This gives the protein CASSLDGVGYEQYF.

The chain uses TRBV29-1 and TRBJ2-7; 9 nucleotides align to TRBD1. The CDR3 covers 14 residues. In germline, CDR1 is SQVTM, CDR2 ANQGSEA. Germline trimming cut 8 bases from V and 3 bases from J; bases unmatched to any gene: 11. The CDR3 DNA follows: TGCAGCACCCAAGTCGGGACAGGGAACTACGAGCAGTACTTC. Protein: CSTQVGTGNYEQYF.

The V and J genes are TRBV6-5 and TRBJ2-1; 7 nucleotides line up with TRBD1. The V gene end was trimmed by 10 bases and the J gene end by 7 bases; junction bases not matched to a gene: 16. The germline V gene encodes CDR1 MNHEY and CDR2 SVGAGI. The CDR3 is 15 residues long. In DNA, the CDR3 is TGTGCCACTTCACTTTCCGGGACAGAGGTTAATGAGCAGTTCTTC. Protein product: CATSLSGTEVNEQFF.